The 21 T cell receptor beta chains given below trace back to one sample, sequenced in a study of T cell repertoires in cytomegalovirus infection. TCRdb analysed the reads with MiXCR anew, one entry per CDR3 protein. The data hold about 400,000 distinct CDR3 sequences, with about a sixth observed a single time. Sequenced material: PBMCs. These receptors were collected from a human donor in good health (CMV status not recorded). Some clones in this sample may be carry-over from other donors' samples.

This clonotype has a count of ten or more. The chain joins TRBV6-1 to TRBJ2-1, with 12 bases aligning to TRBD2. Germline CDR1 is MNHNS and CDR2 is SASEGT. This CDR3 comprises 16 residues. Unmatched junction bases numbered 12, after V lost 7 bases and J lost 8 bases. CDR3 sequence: CASTQLAGGQFYEQFF. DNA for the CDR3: TGTGCCAGCACTCAACTAGCGGGGGGCCAGTTTTATGAGCAGTTCTTC.

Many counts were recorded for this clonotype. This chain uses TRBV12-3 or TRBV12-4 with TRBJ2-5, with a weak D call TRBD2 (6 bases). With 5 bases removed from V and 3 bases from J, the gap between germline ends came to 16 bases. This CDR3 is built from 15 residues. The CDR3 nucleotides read TGTGCCAGCAGTCCCTCCGGCGGGGCCGAAGAGACCCAGTACTTC. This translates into CASSPSGGAEETQYF.

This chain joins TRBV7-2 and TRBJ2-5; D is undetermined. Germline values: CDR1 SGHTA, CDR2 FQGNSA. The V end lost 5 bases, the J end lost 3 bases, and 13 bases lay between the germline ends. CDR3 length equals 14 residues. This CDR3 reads CASSLSNTEETQYF. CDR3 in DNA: TGTGCCAGCAGCCTAAGTAATACCGAAGAGACCCAGTACTTC.

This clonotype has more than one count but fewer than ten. The CDR3 region has the DNA TGTGCCAGTAGCCTACAGGGAGGGGGTCAGCCCCAGCATTTT. This encodes CASSLQGGGQPQHF. The V gene is TRBV19, the J gene TRBJ1-5, with D possibly being TRBD1 (6 bases). The length of the CDR3 is 14 residues. CDR1 and CDR2 (germline): LNHDA, SQIVND (reference sequence). V was shortened by 6 bases and J by 6 bases, with 15 bases between the two germline ends.

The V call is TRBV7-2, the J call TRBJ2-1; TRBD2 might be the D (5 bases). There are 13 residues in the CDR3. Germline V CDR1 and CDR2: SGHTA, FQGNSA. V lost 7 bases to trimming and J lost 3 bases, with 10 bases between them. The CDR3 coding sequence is TGTGCCAGCACCGAGGGCCTCTACAATGAGCAGTTCTTC. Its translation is CASTEGLYNEQFF. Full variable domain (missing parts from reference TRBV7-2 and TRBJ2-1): GAGVSQSPSNKVTEKGKDVELRCDPISGHTALYWYRQSLGQGLEFLIYFQGNSAPDKSGLPSDRFSAERTGGSVSTLTIQRTQQEDSAVYLCASTEGLYNEQFFGPGTRLTVL.

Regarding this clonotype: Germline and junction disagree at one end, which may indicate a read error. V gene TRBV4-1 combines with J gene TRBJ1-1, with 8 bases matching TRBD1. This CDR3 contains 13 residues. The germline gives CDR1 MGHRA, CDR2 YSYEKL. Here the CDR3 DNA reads TGTGCCAGCAGCCTAAGCGGGACAGGCGAAGCTTTCTTT. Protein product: CASSLSGTGEAFF.

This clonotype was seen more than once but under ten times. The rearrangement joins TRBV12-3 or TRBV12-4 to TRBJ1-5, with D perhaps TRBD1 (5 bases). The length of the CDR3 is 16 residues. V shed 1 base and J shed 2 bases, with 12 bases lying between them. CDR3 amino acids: CASSLGSGVGNQPQHF. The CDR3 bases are TGTGCCAGCAGTTTAGGTTCGGGGGTAGGCAATCAGCCCCAGCATTTT.

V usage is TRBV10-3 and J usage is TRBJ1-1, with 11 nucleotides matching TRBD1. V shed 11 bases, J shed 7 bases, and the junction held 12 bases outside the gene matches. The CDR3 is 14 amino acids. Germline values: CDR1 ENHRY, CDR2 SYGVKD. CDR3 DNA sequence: TGTGCCTCGGCCCGGGACAGGGGGACCCATGAAGCTTTCTTT. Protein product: CASARDRGTHEAFF.

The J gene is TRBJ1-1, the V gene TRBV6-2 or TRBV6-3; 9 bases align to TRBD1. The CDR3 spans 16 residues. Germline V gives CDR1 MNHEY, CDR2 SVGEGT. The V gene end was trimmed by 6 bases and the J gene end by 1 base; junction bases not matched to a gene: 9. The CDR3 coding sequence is TGTGCCAGCAGACCCGGGACAGGGTATGAGAACACTGAAGCTTTCTTT. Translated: CASRPGTGYENTEAFF.

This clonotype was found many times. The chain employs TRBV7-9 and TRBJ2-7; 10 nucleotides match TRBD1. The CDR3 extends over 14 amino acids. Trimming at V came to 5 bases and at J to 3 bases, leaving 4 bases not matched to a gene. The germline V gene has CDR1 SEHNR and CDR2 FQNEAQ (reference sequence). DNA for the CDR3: TGTGCCAGCAGCGACCGGGACAGGGGCTACGAGCAGTACTTC. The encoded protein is CASSDRDRGYEQYF.

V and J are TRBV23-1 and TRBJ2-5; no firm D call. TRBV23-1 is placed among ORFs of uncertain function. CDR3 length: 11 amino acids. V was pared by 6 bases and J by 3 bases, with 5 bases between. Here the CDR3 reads CASRLEETQYF. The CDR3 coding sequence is TGCGCCAGCAGGTTAGAAGAGACCCAGTACTTC.

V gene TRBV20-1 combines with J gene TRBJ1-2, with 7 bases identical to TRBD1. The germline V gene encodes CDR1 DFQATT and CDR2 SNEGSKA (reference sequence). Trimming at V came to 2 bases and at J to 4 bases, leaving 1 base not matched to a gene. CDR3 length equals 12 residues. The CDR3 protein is CSARTGVYGYTF. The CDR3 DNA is TGCAGTGCTAGAACAGGGGTCTATGGCTACACCTTC.

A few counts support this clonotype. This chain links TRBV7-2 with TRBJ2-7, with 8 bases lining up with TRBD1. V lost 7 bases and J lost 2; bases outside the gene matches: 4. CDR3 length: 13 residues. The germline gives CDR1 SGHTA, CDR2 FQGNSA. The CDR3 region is CASTQGATYEQYF. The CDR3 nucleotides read TGTGCCAGCACCCAGGGGGCTACCTACGAGCAGTACTTC.

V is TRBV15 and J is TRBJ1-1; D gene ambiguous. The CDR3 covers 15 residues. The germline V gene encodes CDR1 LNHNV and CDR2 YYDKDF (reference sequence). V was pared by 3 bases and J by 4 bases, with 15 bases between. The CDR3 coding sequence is TGTGCCACCAGCAGGCTTAGGACGGGAGTCACTGAAGCTTTCTTT. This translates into CATSRLRTGVTEAFF. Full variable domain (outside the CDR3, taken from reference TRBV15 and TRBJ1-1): DAMVIQNPRYQVTQFGKPVTLSCSQTLNHNVMYWYQQKSSQAPKLLFHYYDKDFNNEADTPDNFQSRRPNTSFCFLDIRSPGLGDTAMYLCATSRLRTGVTEAFFGQGTRLTVV.

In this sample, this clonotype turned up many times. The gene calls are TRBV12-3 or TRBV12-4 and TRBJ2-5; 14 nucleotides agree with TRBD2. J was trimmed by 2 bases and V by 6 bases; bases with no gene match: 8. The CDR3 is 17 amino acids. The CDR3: CASSDTTSGGAQETQYF. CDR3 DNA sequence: TGTGCCAGCAGCGACACGACTAGCGGGGGGGCTCAAGAGACCCAGTACTTC.

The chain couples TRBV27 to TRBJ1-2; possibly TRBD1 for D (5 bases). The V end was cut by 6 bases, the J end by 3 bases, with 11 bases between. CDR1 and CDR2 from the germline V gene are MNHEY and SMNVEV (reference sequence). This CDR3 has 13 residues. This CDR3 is CASRAGTYYGYTF. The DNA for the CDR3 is TGTGCCAGCAGAGCCGGGACCTACTATGGCTACACCTTC.

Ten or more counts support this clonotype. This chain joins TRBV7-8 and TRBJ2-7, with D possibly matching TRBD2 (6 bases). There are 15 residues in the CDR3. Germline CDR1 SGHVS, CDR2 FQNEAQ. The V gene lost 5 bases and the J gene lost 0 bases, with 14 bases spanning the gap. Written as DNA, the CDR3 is TGTGCCAGCAGCCCCGCGGGGACGGTCTCCTACGAGCAGTACTTC. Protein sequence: CASSPAGTVSYEQYF.

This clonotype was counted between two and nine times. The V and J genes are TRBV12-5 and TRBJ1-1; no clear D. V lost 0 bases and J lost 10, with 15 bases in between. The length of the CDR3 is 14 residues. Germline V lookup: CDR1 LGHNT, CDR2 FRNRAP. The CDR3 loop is CASGLVRQSYGAFF. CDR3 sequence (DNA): TGTGCTAGTGGTTTGGTACGCCAAAGTTACGGAGCTTTCTTT. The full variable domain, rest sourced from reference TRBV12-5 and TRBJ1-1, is DARVTQTPRHKVTEMGQEVTMRCQPILGHNTVFWYRQTMMQGLELLAYFRNRAPLDDSGMPKDRFSAEMPDATLATLKIQPSEPRDSAVYFCASGLVRQSYGAFFGQGTRLTVV.

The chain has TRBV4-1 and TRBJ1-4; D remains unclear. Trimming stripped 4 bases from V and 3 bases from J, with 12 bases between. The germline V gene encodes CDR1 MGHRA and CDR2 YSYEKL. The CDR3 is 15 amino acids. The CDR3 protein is CASSRSRESNEKLFF. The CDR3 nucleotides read TGCGCCAGCAGCCGCTCTCGGGAATCTAATGAAAAACTGTTTTTT.

This CDR3 reads CASSRSGPGADTQYF. CDR3 in DNA: TGTGCCAGCAGCCGCTCGGGCCCCGGGGCAGATACGCAGTATTTT. This chain links TRBV12-3 or TRBV12-4 with TRBJ2-3; perhaps TRBD2 as D (5 bases). The CDR3 spans 15 residues. V was clipped by 6 bases and J by 4 bases, with 17 bases between them.

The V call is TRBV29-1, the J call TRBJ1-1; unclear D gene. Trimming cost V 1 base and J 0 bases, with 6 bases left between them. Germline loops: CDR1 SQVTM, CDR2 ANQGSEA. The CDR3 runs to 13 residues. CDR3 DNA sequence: TGCAGCGTTGAAGGCGAGGTGAACACTGAAGCTTTCTTT. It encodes CSVEGEVNTEAFF. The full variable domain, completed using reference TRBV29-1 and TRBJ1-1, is SAVISQKPSRDICQRGTSLTIQCQVDSQVTMMFWYRQQPGQSLTLIATANQGSEATYESGFVIDKFPISRPNLTFSTLTVSNMSPEDSSIYLCSVEGEVNTEAFFGQGTRLTVV.